This entry lists 13 T cell receptor beta chains sequenced from one sample in a study of tumor-infiltrating lymphocytes in localized non-small cell lung cancer. The data were produced by immunoSEQ multiplex PCR, yet TCRdb's version contains in-frame clones alone and is incomplete. This table has some 15,000 clones, roughly two thirds appearing once. The specimen sequenced was lung tumor tissue. Every receptor here comes from a human donor with non-small cell lung cancer.

The chain carries TRBV25-1 and TRBJ2-7; TRBD1 agrees at 7 bases. CDR3 size: 15 residues. CDR1 and CDR2 from the germline V gene are MGHDK and SYGVNS. Unmatched junction bases numbered 9, after V lost 2 bases and J lost 5 bases. CDR3 residues: CASSEDPQGLDEQYF. In DNA form, the CDR3 reads TGTGCCAGCAGTGAAGACCCACAGGGGCTGGACGAGCAGTACTTC.

V usage is TRBV28 and J usage is TRBJ2-7, with unresolved D. CDR3 length: 14 residues. CDR1 and CDR2 (germline): MDHEN, SYDVKM. The V end was cut by 8 bases, the J end by 3 bases, with 17 bases between. The CDR3 protein is CASQVAAQLYEQYF. CDR3 in DNA: TGTGCCAGCCAAGTGGCAGCTCAACTCTACGAGCAGTACTTC.

CDR3 amino acids: CASSLGTSGGTDTQYF. The CDR3 DNA reads as TGTGCCAGCAGCTTAGGAACTAGCGGGGGGACAGATACGCAGTATTTT. The V call is TRBV7-6, the J call TRBJ2-3; 12 bases are a match to TRBD2. V lost 1 base and J lost 3; bases outside the gene matches: 2. Germline V CDR1 and CDR2: SGHVS, FNYEAQ. The CDR3 loop spans 16 amino acids.

The chain joins TRBV7-2 to TRBJ1-2; no reliable D call. This CDR3 has 13 residues. CDR1 and CDR2 (germline): SGHTA, FQGNSA. The germline V and J ends were trimmed by 2 bases and 7 bases, with 11 bases remaining between them. The CDR3 DNA follows: TGTGCCAGCAGCTTAAGGAGTAGGTCTGGCTACACCTTC. The encoded protein is CASSLRSRSGYTF.

The chain combines TRBV9 with TRBJ2-2; D unclear. The CDR3 contains 12 residues. CDR1 is SGDLS, CDR2 YYNGEE, per germline. Trimming removed 3 bases at V and 8 bases at J, with 8 bases between. CDR3 protein: CASSGPSGELFF. For the CDR3, the DNA is TGTGCCAGCAGCGGCCCCTCTGGGGAGCTGTTTTTT. Using reference TRBV9 and TRBJ2-2 for the parts outside the CDR3, the full variable domain is DSGVTQTPKHLITATGQRVTLRCSPRSGDLSVYWYQQSLDQGLQFLIQYYNGEERAKGNILERFSAQQFPDLHSELNLSSLELGDSALYFCASSGPSGELFFGEGSRLTVL.

This clone is deemed medium-sized. This chain uses TRBV28 with TRBJ2-5, with 8 bases matching TRBD1. The length of the CDR3 is 13 residues. J gave up 5 bases and V 8 bases, and 7 bases lay outside the gene matches. Germline values: CDR1 MDHEN, CDR2 SYDVKM. The CDR3 spells CASGQGAEETQYF. For the CDR3, the DNA is TGTGCCAGCGGCCAGGGGGCTGAGGAGACCCAGTACTTC.

By sample fraction, this clone is medium-sized. The chain employs TRBV2 and TRBJ2-1, with 7 positions matching TRBD2. The CDR3 runs 12 residues. Trimming took 10 bases from V and 8 from J; bases not matched to a gene: 8. Germline CDR1 is SNHLY and CDR2 is FYNNEI. The CDR3 region has the DNA TGTGCCACCAGCGGGAACCTGGATGAGCAGTTCTTC. This encodes CATSGNLDEQFF. Full variable domain (missing parts from reference TRBV2 and TRBJ2-1): EPEVTQTPSHQVTQMGQEVILRCVPISNHLYFYWYRQILGQKVEFLVSFYNNEISEKSEIFDDQFSVERPDGSNFTLKIRSTKLEDSAMYFCATSGNLDEQFFGPGTRLTVL.

This chain uses TRBV7-8 with TRBJ1-3, with D possibly TRBD1 on 6 matching bases. Trimming took 5 bases from V and 2 from J, leaving 16 bases between them. CDR3 length equals 16 residues. Germline lookup yields CDR1 SGHVS and CDR2 FQNEAQ. CDR3 coding DNA: TGTGCCAGCAGCAGTAAGACAGGCGCCACTGGAAACACCATATATTTT. It translates to CASSSKTGATGNTIYF.

The chain has TRBV6-4 and TRBJ2-3; 12 bases match TRBD2. Germline CDR1 is MRHNA and CDR2 is SNTAGT. This CDR3 has 15 amino acids. Trimming removed 4 bases from V and 6 bases from J; junction bases left unmatched: 5. CDR3 in DNA: TGTGCCAGCAGTGTGACTAGCGGGAGCGGGGATACGCAGTATTTT. This gives the protein CASSVTSGSGDTQYF.

A few counts support this clone. J is TRBJ1-3 and V is TRBV9, with D possibly TRBD1 on 5 matching bases. From germline, CDR1 is SGDLS and CDR2 YYNGEE. CDR3 length: 15 residues. Trimming shortened V by 0 bases and J by 0 bases, and 7 bases separated the two germline ends. In nucleotides, the CDR3 is TGTGCCAGCAGCGTAGATGGGGCCTCTGGAAACACCATATATTTT. Translated, it gives CASSVDGASGNTIYF.

The genes are TRBV11-2 and TRBJ1-2; perhaps TRBD1 as D (5 bases). V lost 0 bases and J 7 bases, leaving 9 bases between the germline ends. Germline V CDR1 and CDR2: SGHAT, FQNNGV. This CDR3 comprises 13 residues. CDR3 region: CASSLERGGGYTF. CDR3 in DNA: TGTGCCAGCAGCTTAGAGCGGGGGGGTGGCTACACCTTC. The full variable domain, rest sourced from reference TRBV11-2 and TRBJ1-2, is EAGVAQSPRYKIIEKRQSVAFWCNPISGHATLYWYQQILGQGPKLLIQFQNNGVVDDSQLPKDRFSAERLKGVDSTLKIQPAKLEDSAVYLCASSLERGGGYTFGSGTRLTVV.

The chain couples TRBV27 to TRBJ2-3; 11 bases match TRBD2. Unmatched junction bases numbered 6, after V lost 4 bases and J lost 3 bases. Germline V gene lookup returns CDR1 MNHEY and CDR2 SMNVEV (reference sequence). The CDR3 is 16 amino acids. The CDR3 is CASSSYTSGSTDTQYF. In nucleotides, the CDR3 is TGTGCCAGCAGTTCTTACACTAGCGGGAGTACAGATACGCAGTATTTT.

The chain uses TRBV5-4 and TRBJ2-5; 9 bases agree with TRBD1. Germline trimming cut 4 bases from V and 5 bases from J; bases unmatched to any gene: 6. The CDR3 is made up of 14 amino acids. Germline CDR1 reads SGHNT; CDR2 reads YYREEE (reference sequence). The CDR3 loop reads CASSGLDRGETQYF. DNA for the CDR3: TGTGCCAGCAGCGGACTGGACAGGGGTGAGACCCAGTACTTC.